This TCR beta chain was identified in a study of CD8+CD57+ T cells in acquired aplastic anemia. Study details: The DNA of sorted CD4+ and CD8+ cells averaged 3.2 ug.

TCR beta VDJ and CDR3 profiles were obtained from a genomic DNA template. TCRdb ran MiXCR on the reads and lists one entry per CDR3 protein. The table includes some 170,000 distinct CDR3 sequences, just under 45% detected once. CDR1 and CDR2 (germline): SGHRS, YFSETQ. The CDR3 covers 15 residues. V was clipped by 0 bases and J by 3 bases, with 9 bases between them. The sequenced sample consisted of sorted CD4+, CD8+, or CD8+CD57+ T cells (not recorded which) from PBMCs. The rearrangement uses TRBV5-1 and TRBJ1-4, with D hard to call. The sequence was collected from a human donor in good health. The CDR3 here is CASSLEWGANEKLFF. As DNA, the CDR3 is TGCGCCAGCAGCTTGGAATGGGGAGCTAATGAAAAACTGTTTTTT.